Below are 4 T cell receptor beta chains sequenced from a single sample in a study of blood T cells in healthy people across ages. Then a second PCR, running roughly 7 to 11 cycles, was carried out with a sample-barcoded 5' primer and a J-beta primer mix. TCRdb re-called the 5' RACE reads with MiXCR, one entry per CDR3 protein. The table includes about 640,000 distinct CDR3 sequences, roughly 58% detected once. Sequencing was carried out using blood. The source is a man in his sixties in good health.

J is TRBJ2-4 and V is TRBV6-1; 8 bases map to TRBD1. This CDR3 has 13 residues. With 4 bases clipped from V and 9 bases from J, the junction kept 5 bases outside the gene matches. Germline V gives CDR1 MNHNS, CDR2 SASEGT. The CDR3 DNA reads TGTGCCAGCAGTGCTCAGGGGGCAGGCATTCAGTACTTC. Amino acid sequence: CASSAQGAGIQYF.

A word on this clonotype: An end of the junction differs from the germline gene, which may be a read error. V is TRBV5-6 and J is TRBJ2-1, with 9 bases that match TRBD1. The CDR3 has 16 residues. The germline V gene has CDR1 SGHDT and CDR2 YYEEEE. CDR3 protein: CAGSAGTGSSYNEQFF. The CDR3 DNA reads as TGTGCCGGCAGCGCCGGGACAGGGAGCTCCTACAATGAGCAGTTCTTC. Drawing the rest from reference TRBV5-6 and TRBJ2-1, the complete variable domain is DAGVTQSPTHLIKTRGQQVTLRCSPKSGHDTVSWYQQALGQGPQFIFQYYEEEERQRGNFPDRFSGHQFPNYSSELNVNALLLGDSALYLCAGSAGTGSSYNEQFFGPGTRLTVL.

The chain carries TRBV12-5 and TRBJ2-1; 9 bases line up with TRBD2. With 0 bases clipped from V and 0 bases from J, the junction kept 3 bases outside the gene matches. This CDR3 has 17 residues. CDR1 and CDR2 from the germline V gene are LGHNT and FRNRAP. CDR3 DNA: TGTGCTAGTGGTTTGGTAGGCGGGGGGGCCTCCTACAATGAGCAGTTCTTC. This codes for CASGLVGGGASYNEQFF.

This clonotype was detected only a few times. The rearrangement uses TRBV4-1 and TRBJ2-1; 12 bases fit TRBD2. The CDR3 runs to 17 residues. After removal of 1 base from V and 7 bases from J, the junction contained 8 bases not matched to a gene. CDR1 and CDR2 (germline): MGHRA, YSYEKL. This chain's CDR3 is CASSQAPASGGANEQFF. DNA of the CDR3: TGCGCCAGCAGCCAAGCTCCGGCTAGCGGGGGGGCTAATGAGCAGTTCTTC.